This T cell receptor beta chain came from a study of blood T cell repertoires in COVID-19. Study information: T cells, B-cell-depleted T cells, or PBMCs provided the cDNA or gDNA that served as material.

Clones were sequenced by immunoSEQ multiplex PCR, and TCRdb holds only the in-frame ones, with some missing. The sample holds 200,000 to 250,000 clones, over 75% seen once. The CDR3 totals 18 residues. Trimming stripped 6 bases from V and 0 bases from J, with 24 bases between. Germline V gene data show CDR1 as SNHLY and CDR2 as FYNNEI. This receptor was obtained from a human donor in a cohort sampled during active COVID-19. The chain joins TRBV2 to TRBJ2-7; D may be TRBD2 (5 bases). The sequenced sample consisted of peripheral blood. CDR3 loop: CASRARLGSGHSSYEQYF. CDR3 sequence (DNA): TGTGCCAGCAGGGCAAGGTTGGGGAGCGGCCATAGCTCCTACGAGCAGTACTTC.